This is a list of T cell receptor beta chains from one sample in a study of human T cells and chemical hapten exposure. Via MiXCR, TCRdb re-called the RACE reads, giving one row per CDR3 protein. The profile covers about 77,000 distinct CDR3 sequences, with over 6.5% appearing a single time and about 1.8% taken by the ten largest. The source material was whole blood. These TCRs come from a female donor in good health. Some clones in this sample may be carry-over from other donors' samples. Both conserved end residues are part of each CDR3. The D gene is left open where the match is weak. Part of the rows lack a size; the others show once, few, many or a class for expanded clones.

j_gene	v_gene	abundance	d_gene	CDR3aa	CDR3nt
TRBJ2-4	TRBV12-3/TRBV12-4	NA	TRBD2	CASSFGALGTRENIQYF	TGTGCCAGCAGTTTCGGCGCGCTCGGGACTAGAGAAAACATTCAGTACTTC
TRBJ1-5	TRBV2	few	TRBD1	CASSVRQGNQPQHF	TGTGCCAGCAGTGTTCGACAGGGGAATCAGCCCCAGCATTTT
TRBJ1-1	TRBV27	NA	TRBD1	CASGIRTGTGQTEAFF	TGTGCCAGCGGGATAAGAACCGGGACAGGGCAAACTGAAGCTTTCTTT
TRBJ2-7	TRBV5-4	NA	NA	CASSKEGKMSYEQYF	TGTGCCAGCAGCAAAGAGGGCAAGATGTCCTACGAGCAGTACTTC
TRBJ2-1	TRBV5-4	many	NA	CASSSPGPDPYNEQFF	TGTGCCAGCAGTTCACCTGGGCCAGACCCCTACAATGAGCAGTTCTTC
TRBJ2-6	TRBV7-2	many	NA	CASSPAAGFGANVLTF	TGTGCCAGCAGCCCTGCGGCAGGGTTTGGGGCCAACGTCCTGACTTTC
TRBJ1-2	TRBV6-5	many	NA	CASKDGRLYGYTF	TGTGCCAGCAAGGATGGGCGCCTCTATGGCTACACCTTC
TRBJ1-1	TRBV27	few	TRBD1	CASSWDRGVSEAFF	TGTGCCAGCAGTTGGGACAGGGGGGTCTCTGAAGCTTTCTTT
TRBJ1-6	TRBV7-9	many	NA	CASSFLGPNNSPLHF	TGTGCCAGCAGCTTTTTGGGACCAAATAATTCACCCCTCCACTTT
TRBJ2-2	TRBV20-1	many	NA	CSARDSQQTNTGELFF	TGCAGTGCTAGAGATTCCCAACAGACGAACACCGGGGAGCTGTTTTTT
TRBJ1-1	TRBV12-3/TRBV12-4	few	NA	CASSLGAGTEAFF	TGTGCCAGCAGTTTAGGAGCGGGGACTGAAGCTTTCTTT
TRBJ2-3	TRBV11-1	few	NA	CASSRGTATSTDTQYF	TGTGCCAGCAGCCGGGGGACTGCCACTAGCACAGATACGCAGTATTTT
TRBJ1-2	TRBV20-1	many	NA	CSARDMGVGGYTF	TGCAGTGCTAGAGATATGGGGGTGGGTGGCTACACCTTC
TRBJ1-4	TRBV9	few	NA	CASSGTANEKLFF	TGTGCCAGCAGCGGGACAGCTAATGAAAAACTGTTTTTT
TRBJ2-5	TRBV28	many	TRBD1	CASSPSGQGLLVETQYF	TGTGCCAGCAGCCCCTCGGGACAGGGGCTACTGGTTGAGACCCAGTACTTC